A selection of T cell receptor beta chains follows, all from one sample in a study of blood T cells in healthy people across ages. TCRdb reprocessed the 5' RACE reads with MiXCR, giving one entry per CDR3 protein. The repertoire holds fewer than 1,200,000 distinct CDR3 sequences, about 25% seen once, with less than 0.75% in the top ten. These data were also reused for a study on T cells of mothers and their children.

Sequencing was done on a sample of blood. The receptors shown here come from a girl aged 2 to 10 in good health. The CDR3 runs from the conserved cysteine through the conserved F or W. The order of the fields is CDR3 length, V gene, D gene, J gene, clone size, CDR3 DNA, CDR3 protein. D genes are given only for firm matches. Clone size appears in some rows only: once, few, many, or a class for an expanded clone.

>12|TRBV25-1|.|TRBJ1-2|.
TGTGCCAGCAGTGACACAGGGCCGGGCTACACCTTC
CASSDTGPGYTF
>13|TRBV9|.|TRBJ2-5|few
TGTGCCAGCAGCGTCGGACATGAGGAGACCCAGTACTTC
CASSVGHEETQYF
>18|TRBV27|.|TRBJ2-7|.
TGTGCCAGCAGTTTTATGATGGCGGGAAAGGGACCCTCTTACGAGCAGTACTTC
CASSFMMAGKGPSYEQYF
>15|TRBV28|TRBD1|TRBJ2-7|few
TGTGCCAGCAGTAGTGGACAGGGGGCTCTCTACGAGCAGTACTTC
CASSSGQGALYEQYF
>13|TRBV11-3|.|TRBJ2-5|few
TGTGCCAGCAGCCCGAGGGTAAAAGAGACCCAGTACTTC
CASSPRVKETQYF
>13|TRBV28|.|TRBJ1-2|few
TGTGCCAGCAGTTTTAGGGGCTTCTATGGCTACACCTTC
CASSFRGFYGYTF
>17|TRBV13|.|TRBJ2-1|few
TGTGCCAGCAGCCTATTCCGAAGGGACTCTCACTACAATGAGCAGTTCTTC
CASSLFRRDSHYNEQFF
>16|TRBV2|.|TRBJ2-4|few
TGTGCCAGTAGTGAAGATTCGGGCCTCGGACGGAACATTCAGTACTTC
CASSEDSGLGRNIQYF
>15|TRBV7-9|TRBD2|TRBJ2-1|.
TGTGCCAGCAGCCCATCGGTTAGCGGGAGGAATGAGCAGTTCTTC
CASSPSVSGRNEQFF
>13|TRBV15|.|TRBJ2-5|.
TGTGCCACCAGCAGAGAAAAGCGAGAGACCCAGTACTTC
CATSREKRETQYF